Presented here are 25 T cell receptor beta chains from one specimen sequenced in a study of blood T cell repertoires in COVID-19. Measured with immunoSEQ multiplex PCR; TCRdb has only the in-frame clones, and not every one. The profile covers 190,000 or so clones, with 80% to 85% appearing a single time and 7.5% taken by the ten largest. The sample consisted of PBMCs or T cells enriched from blood (not recorded which). The receptors were gathered from a man in his forties who had recovered from COVID-19.

The V and J genes are TRBV5-1 and TRBJ1-1, with 8 bases that match TRBD1. This CDR3 is 14 amino acids long. Germline V lookup: CDR1 SGHRS, CDR2 YFSETQ. Trimming removed 3 bases from V and 6 bases from J; junction bases left unmatched: 7. The CDR3 here is CASSSGTGSPEAFF. Written as DNA, the CDR3 is TGCGCCAGCAGCTCCGGGACAGGAAGCCCTGAAGCTTTCTTT. Full variable domain (rest looked up from reference TRBV5-1 and TRBJ1-1): KAGVTQTPRYLIKTRGQQVTLSCSPISGHRSVSWYQQTPGQGLQFLFEYFSETQRNKGNFPGRFSGRQFSNSRSEMNVSTLELGDSALYLCASSSGTGSPEAFFGQGTRLTVV.

This clone was found once. The chain couples TRBV10-1 to TRBJ1-6; D is ambiguous. This CDR3 contains 11 residues. The V end was cut by 8 bases, the J end by 10 bases, with 9 bases between. Germline CDR1 reads WNHNN; CDR2 reads SYGVQD (reference sequence). The CDR3 nucleotides read TGCGCCAGCCCCCGGGGATCACCCCTCCACTTT. It codes for CASPRGSPLHF.

V and J are TRBV9 and TRBJ2-3; a weak D match, TRBD1 (6 bases). Germline V CDR1 and CDR2: SGDLS, YYNGEE. The CDR3 runs 13 residues. The V gene lost 7 bases and the J gene lost 2 bases, with 11 bases spanning the gap. CDR3 in DNA: TGTGCCAGCGTGGACAGCCTCACAGATACGCAGTATTTT. This gives the protein CASVDSLTDTQYF.

The chain employs TRBV28 and TRBJ1-2; D might be TRBD1 (6 bases). Germline V lookup: CDR1 MDHEN, CDR2 SYDVKM. The CDR3 length is 17 residues. Deletions cut 4 bases from V and 1 base from J, with 19 bases between. In DNA, the CDR3 is TGTGCCAGCAGTTCTTCATGGGACATTCGGGGTAACTATGGCTACACCTTC. Translation: CASSSSWDIRGNYGYTF.

V gene TRBV12-5 combines with J gene TRBJ1-1; unclear D gene. Germline V gene sequence: CDR1 LGHNT, CDR2 FRNRAP. The CDR3 is 14 amino acids. Trimming took 3 bases from V and 1 from J, leaving 9 bases between them. CDR3 sequence: CASGFGHPNTEAFF. The CDR3, as DNA: TGTGCTAGTGGTTTTGGGCATCCGAACACTGAAGCTTTCTTT.

The chain combines TRBV18 with TRBJ1-2, with 7 bases fitting TRBD1. V trimming: 3 bases; J trimming: 4 bases; junction bases outside the gene matches: 14. The germline CDR1 and CDR2 sequences are KGHSH and LQKENI. There are 17 residues in the CDR3. As DNA, the CDR3 is TGTGCCAGCTCACCGTCAATTACAGGGGCTAAAAGCTATGGCTACACCTTC. This gives the protein CASSPSITGAKSYGYTF. The full variable domain, completed using reference TRBV18 and TRBJ1-2, is NAGVMQNPRHLVRRRGQEARLRCSPMKGHSHVYWYRQLPEEGLKFMVYLQKENIIDESGMPKERFSAEFPKEGPSILRIQQVVRGDSAAYFCASSPSITGAKSYGYTFGSGTRLTVV.

V and J are TRBV28 and TRBJ2-3; 7 bases align to TRBD2. The CDR3 has 15 amino acids. Germline-derived CDR1 and CDR2 are MDHEN and SYDVKM. The junction had 6 bases not matched to a gene; V was cut back by 3 bases and J by 3 bases. The CDR3 loop reads CASSFIAGETDTQYF. The CDR3 nucleotides are TGTGCCAGCAGTTTTATTGCGGGGGAGACAGATACGCAGTATTTT. Full variable domain (outside the CDR3, taken from reference TRBV28 and TRBJ2-3): DVKVTQSSRYLVKRTGEKVFLECVQDMDHENMFWYRQDPGLGLRLIYFSYDVKMKEKGDIPEGYSVSREKKERFSLILESASTNQTSMYLCASSFIAGETDTQYFGPGTRLTVL.

The CDR3: CASSPPAAQETQYF. The CDR3 coding sequence is TGTGCCAGCTCACCACCGGCTGCCCAAGAGACCCAGTACTTC. This chain uses TRBV18 with TRBJ2-5; no clear D. There are 14 residues in the CDR3. Per germline, CDR1 KGHSH and CDR2 LQKENI. Trimming shortened V by 0 bases and J by 1 base, and 6 bases separated the two germline ends.

The V call is TRBV2, the J call TRBJ1-5; D perhaps matches TRBD1 (5 bases). V was pared by 5 bases and J by 4 bases, with 12 bases between. From germline, CDR1 is SNHLY and CDR2 FYNNEI. The CDR3 covers 14 residues. The CDR3 DNA sequence: TGTGCCAGCAGTCCAGACAGTCTTAATCAGCCCCAGCATTTT. This translates into CASSPDSLNQPQHF.

The chain recombines TRBV27 with TRBJ1-2; tentatively, D is TRBD1 (5 bases). From germline, CDR1 is MNHEY and CDR2 SMNVEV (reference sequence). The CDR3 is 14 residues long. The germline V and J ends were trimmed by 6 bases and 4 bases, with 15 bases remaining between them. Written as DNA, the CDR3 is TGTGCCAGCAGCAAGATGGGGGGGACCTATGGCTACACCTTC. This translates into CASSKMGGTYGYTF.

The genes are TRBV18 and TRBJ2-2; 7 bases line up with TRBD1. The CDR3 extends over 17 amino acids. V gave up 0 bases and J gave up 4 bases; unmatched junction bases: 8. CDR1 is KGHSH and CDR2 is LQKENI in the germline V gene. The CDR3 here is CASSPPNKNRGTGELFF. CDR3 nucleotide sequence: TGTGCCAGCTCACCACCGAATAAAAACAGGGGCACCGGGGAGCTGTTTTTT.

The chain carries TRBV3-1 (or the pseudogene TRBV3-2) and TRBJ1-2; D is perhaps TRBD1 (5 bases). This CDR3 contains 15 residues. V was shortened by 4 bases and J by 4 bases, with 16 bases between the two germline ends. Germline CDR1 and CDR2: LGHDT and YNNKEL (reference sequence). CDR3 region: CASSPPGLGGYGYTF. DNA for the CDR3: TGTGCCAGCAGCCCCCCGGGACTGGGGGGCTATGGCTACACCTTC.

The chain joins TRBV3-1 (or the pseudogene TRBV3-2) to TRBJ1-5; 7 bases align to TRBD1. Unmatched junction bases numbered 7, after V lost 1 base and J lost 4 bases. Germline V gives CDR1 LGHDT, CDR2 YNNKEL (reference sequence). The CDR3 has 16 residues. This CDR3 is CASSQGHPGGNQPQHF. The CDR3 bases are TGTGCCAGCAGCCAAGGGCACCCAGGGGGGAATCAGCCCCAGCATTTT.

The gene calls are TRBV28 and TRBJ1-2; 8 bases align to TRBD1. The V gene's germline CDR1 is MDHEN and CDR2 SYDVKM. V lost 2 bases and J lost 6; bases outside the gene matches: 5. This CDR3 contains 14 residues. CDR3 region: CASSLARGLNGYTF. For the CDR3, the DNA is TGTGCCAGCAGTTTAGCCAGGGGGCTTAATGGCTACACCTTC.

The chain uses TRBV2 and TRBJ1-1; D is possibly TRBD1 (6 bases). This CDR3 has 13 residues. Germline CDR1 and CDR2: SNHLY and FYNNEI. V lost 9 bases, J lost 0 bases, and 11 bases lay in between. The CDR3 DNA is TGTGCCAGGACACAGGGAATGAACACTGAAGCTTTCTTT. Protein: CARTQGMNTEAFF.

This chain links TRBV10-3 with TRBJ1-3; D is perhaps TRBD1 (5 bases). Germline CDR1 is ENHRY and CDR2 is SYGVKD. The V end was cut by 0 bases, the J end by 1 base, with 10 bases between. This CDR3 contains 16 residues. CDR3 sequence: CAISESGAPSGNTIYF. CDR3 in DNA: TGTGCCATCAGTGAGTCAGGGGCCCCTTCTGGAAACACCATATATTTT.

The CDR3 spells CASSQDQGTEAFF. For the CDR3, the DNA is TGCGCCAGCAGCCAAGATCAGGGAACTGAAGCTTTCTTT. The genes are TRBV4-1 and TRBJ1-1; tentatively, D is TRBD1 (5 bases). The CDR3 loop spans 13 amino acids. V was cut by 0 bases and J by 5 bases, with 7 bases left in between. Germline-derived CDR1 and CDR2 are MGHRA and YSYEKL.

The chain combines TRBV19 with TRBJ1-2; 10 nucleotides align to TRBD1. Germline V gene sequence: CDR1 LNHDA, CDR2 SQIVND (reference sequence). V was pared by 5 bases and J by 1 base, with 10 bases of the junction left unmatched. The CDR3 consists of 17 residues. CDR3 sequence reads: CASSSWDRGPYNYGYTF. DNA for the CDR3: TGTGCCAGTAGTTCCTGGGACAGGGGACCCTATAACTATGGCTACACCTTC.

As for this clone: This sample also contains other DNA sequences that code for the same CDR3. The CDR3 spells CASSLGGTGNNEQFF. The CDR3 DNA reads as TGCGCCAGCAGCTTGGGCGGGACAGGGAACAATGAGCAGTTCTTC. This chain uses TRBV5-1 with TRBJ2-1; TRBD1 aligns across 9 bases. With 0 bases clipped from V and 5 bases from J, the junction kept 3 bases outside the gene matches. The CDR3 has 15 amino acids. Germline CDR1 reads SGHRS; CDR2 reads YFSETQ.

V and J are TRBV3-1 (or the pseudogene TRBV3-2) and TRBJ2-7, with D tentatively TRBD1 (5 bases). Trimming stripped 3 bases from V and 2 bases from J, with 5 bases between. The CDR3 totals 12 residues. Germline V gives CDR1 LGHDT, CDR2 YNNKEL (reference sequence). The CDR3 sequence: CASSHRAYEQYF. In DNA form, the CDR3 reads TGTGCCAGCAGCCACAGGGCCTACGAGCAGTACTTC.

This CDR3 is CASSQDTGRWGYGYTF. In DNA, the CDR3 is TGTGCCAGCAGCCAAGATACAGGGCGGTGGGGCTATGGCTACACCTTC. The V and J genes are TRBV3-1 (or the pseudogene TRBV3-2) and TRBJ1-2; D is possibly TRBD1 (6 bases). The V gene's germline CDR1 is LGHDT and CDR2 YNNKEL (reference sequence). Deletions cut 0 bases from V and 4 bases from J, with 15 bases between. This CDR3 has 16 amino acids.

This rearrangement joins TRBV19 to TRBJ1-5; 9 positions match TRBD1. In germline, CDR1 is LNHDA, CDR2 SQIVND (reference sequence). The CDR3 is 14 residues long. Unmatched junction bases numbered 6, after V lost 9 bases and J lost 3 bases. The CDR3 sequence: CASSGTGINQPQHF. The CDR3, as DNA: TGTGCCAGCTCGGGGACAGGGATCAATCAGCCCCAGCATTTT.

This chain uses TRBV6-6 with TRBJ2-7; a possible D gene is TRBD2 (5 bases). With 7 bases removed from V and 0 bases from J, the gap between germline ends came to 16 bases. This CDR3 contains 15 residues. The germline V gene has CDR1 MNHNY and CDR2 SVGAGI (reference sequence). In DNA, the CDR3 is TGTGCCAGCACCAAGGAGGATAGAAGCTCCTACGAGCAGTACTTC. Protein product: CASTKEDRSSYEQYF.

CDR3 in amino acids: CASPASDEGMNTEAFF. DNA for the CDR3: TGTGCCAGCCCAGCTTCGGATGAGGGCATGAACACTGAAGCTTTCTTT. This chain uses TRBV5-4 with TRBJ1-1, with D unresolved. This CDR3 comprises 16 residues. CDR1 is SGHNT and CDR2 is YYREEE in the germline V gene (reference sequence). Trimming took off 7 bases at V and 0 bases at J, with 19 bases between the two ends.

V gene TRBV9 combines with J gene TRBJ2-3; D ambiguous. CDR3 length: 12 amino acids. CDR1 SGDLS and CDR2 YYNGEE come from the germline V gene. The germline V and J ends were trimmed by 3 bases and 2 bases, with 4 bases remaining between them. CDR3: CASSAYTDTQYF. The CDR3 bases are TGTGCCAGCAGCGCTTACACAGATACGCAGTATTTT.